This TCR beta chain appears in the sequencing data of a study of shared T cell receptors in the human thymus (dated by TCRdb to the early 2020s). Describing the broader study: The study examined how the human thymus generates shared, self-reactive T-cell receptor alpha chains.

Trimming at the junction amounts to 2 bases on V and 3 bases on J, and the germline ends lie 19 bases apart. CDR3 length: 16 amino acids, cysteine to phenylalanine. The entry retains the CDR3 DNA only, 48 bases that are in frame from base 1. The CDR1 and CDR2 encoded by the germline V gene (reference sequence) are GTSNPN and SVGIG. This clone was seen once. This receptor's antigen is unknown. No much larger clonotype is one base removed from it; base qualities were not supplied. Library generation was performed with the immunoSEQ multiplex PCR assay. TCRdb retrieved this table from immuneACCESS and kept in-frame rearrangements only. Not all clones are present; in checked studies, unresolved V genes account for under half, and no reason is known for the remainder. This sample is represented by hundreds of thousands of clones; around nine tenths of them were singletons. 0.01% of the sample is in the top ten clones.

The data also belong to a second study, concerning human thymus T cells. That second publication adds: In Finland, the donors were immunologically healthy infants who were having open corrective cardiac surgery for congenital heart defects. Thymus tissue was collected as surgical resects that were removed during corrective cardiac surgery. Usage of V and J gene segments appeared to be biased in both the thymic and the peripheral blood repertoires. Highly overlapping thymic TCR repertoires among unrelated individuals were reported in the related research. The study used about eight infant thymus samples plus four related peripheral blood samples to characterize TCR alpha and beta repertoires. Donor ages ranging from roughly 6 to 244 days were recorded, and five to seven male and a couple of female infants were included in the cohort. Thymocytes were released mechanically from tissue and stored at -70 °C as pellets of about 8.5-31 million cells. A QIAsymphony instrument was used to extract genomic DNA from frozen cell pellets. Using the immunoSEQ multiplex PCR assay, the TCRB and TCRAD loci were amplified from a standardized quantity of quality-controlled genomic DNA. Amplicons spanned the V(D)J region at a length sufficient to cover the CDR3 and identify V and J genes. The commercial immunoSEQ service was used to sequence amplicons on an Illumina platform. Primer bias and sequencing errors were corrected as previously described, and TCRAD and TCRB were defined on the basis of the IMGT database. The repertoires were analysed using immunoSEQ Analyzer 3.0 and VDJTools for basic statistics, V/J segment usage, diversity estimates, rarefaction and pairwise overlap. Chao1, ChaoE, Efron-Thisted, Shannon and inverse Simpson indices were used to estimate diversity, which was also estimated on datasets down-sampled to the smallest sample. For repertoire overlap, CDR3 nucleotide sequence, V gene and J gene had to match strictly, and clustering was done by Jaccard-based multidimensional scaling. On average, thymus samples gave 750,000 to 1,000,000 unique TCRB clonotypes, whereas blood samples gave roughly 80,000.

This clonotype originated in a boy younger than two with a congenital heart defect. Donor details come from another sample of the same person, matched by shared clones. The chain links TRBV30 with TRBJ1-1; confidence is insufficient to name the D gene. The sample comprised thymocytes. The CDR3 region reads CAWSSRVPEKDTEAFF. The nucleotide sequence is given as TGTGCCTGGAGTTCACGGGTCCCCGAAAAGGACACTGAAGCTTTCTTT.